Listed below are T cell receptor beta chains from one sample, sequenced in a study of blood T cell repertoires in COVID-19. Libraries were prepared by immunoSEQ multiplex PCR; TCRdb keeps only in-frame clonotypes and omits some of them. This sample has 62,000 or so clones; 65% to 80% occur once, and the top ten carry approximately 5%. The sequenced sample was peripheral blood. The receptors here all came from a human donor in a cohort sampled during active COVID-19. CDR3s include the opening cysteine and the closing phenylalanine or tryptophan. Some rows mark clone size as missing; the rest say once, few, many or name a class of expanded clone.

len: 13
abundance: NA
j_gene: TRBJ1-1
v_gene: TRBV2
CDR3aa: CASSEGLNTEAFF

len: 13
abundance: NA
j_gene: TRBJ1-3
v_gene: TRBV2
CDR3aa: CASSGRGGNTIYF

len: 14
abundance: once
j_gene: TRBJ1-6
v_gene: TRBV9
CDR3aa: CASSVGGYGSPLHF

len: 13
abundance: few
j_gene: TRBJ1-6
v_gene: TRBV30
CDR3aa: CAWRGQNTSPLHF

len: 16
abundance: NA
j_gene: TRBJ2-7
v_gene: TRBV4-1
CDR3aa: CASSQDGTSGGEEQYF

len: 15
abundance: NA
j_gene: TRBJ1-2
v_gene: TRBV7-8
CDR3aa: CASSIGQGVFSGYTF

len: 15
abundance: few
j_gene: TRBJ2-3
v_gene: TRBV4-3
CDR3aa: CASSQRTAHTDTQYF

len: 14
abundance: once
j_gene: TRBJ1-1
v_gene: TRBV6-6
CDR3aa: CASSYEEMNTEAFF

len: 16
abundance: NA
j_gene: TRBJ2-3
v_gene: TRBV1
CDR3aa: CTSSQDQWGDTDTQYF

len: 14
abundance: NA
j_gene: TRBJ1-6
v_gene: TRBV6-5
CDR3aa: CAAGRSSYNSPLHF

len: 14
abundance: once
j_gene: TRBJ1-5
v_gene: TRBV6-5
CDR3aa: CASNPRVGNQPQHF

len: 15
abundance: NA
j_gene: TRBJ1-3
v_gene: TRBV24-1
CDR3aa: CATSDLDRGSNTIYF

len: 16
abundance: few
j_gene: TRBJ2-3
v_gene: TRBV5-4
CDR3aa: CASSRPAAGSTDTQYF

len: 15
abundance: NA
j_gene: TRBJ1-1
v_gene: TRBV4-3
CDR3aa: CASSQADRSGTEAFF

len: 15
abundance: NA
j_gene: TRBJ1-2
v_gene: TRBV5-5
CDR3aa: CASSLRDRGTYGYTF

len: 16
abundance: NA
j_gene: TRBJ1-6
v_gene: TRBV3-1/TRBV3-2
CDR3aa: CASSQDPGRTNSPLHF

len: 16
abundance: NA
j_gene: TRBJ2-7
v_gene: TRBV9
CDR3aa: CASSPRGGDRYYEQYF

len: 13
abundance: few
j_gene: TRBJ2-1
v_gene: TRBV6-4
CDR3aa: CASSDAEHNEQFF